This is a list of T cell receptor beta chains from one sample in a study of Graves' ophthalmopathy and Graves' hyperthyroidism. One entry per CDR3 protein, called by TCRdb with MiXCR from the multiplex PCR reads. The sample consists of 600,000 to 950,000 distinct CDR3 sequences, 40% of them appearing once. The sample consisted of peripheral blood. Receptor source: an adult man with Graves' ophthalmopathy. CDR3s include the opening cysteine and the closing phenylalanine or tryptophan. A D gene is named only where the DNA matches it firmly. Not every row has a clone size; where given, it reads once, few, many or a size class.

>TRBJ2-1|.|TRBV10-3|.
TGTGCCATCAGTGAATTGTCAAATGAGCAGTTCTTC
CAISELSNEQFF
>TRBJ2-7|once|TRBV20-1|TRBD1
TGCAGTGCCCCCGGGACAGCCGGCGGGGAGCAGTACTTC
CSAPGTAGGEQYF
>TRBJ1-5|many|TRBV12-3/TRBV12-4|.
TGTGCCAGCAGCCAACAAGGAAGGGGCAATCAGCCCCAGCATTTT
CASSQQGRGNQPQHF
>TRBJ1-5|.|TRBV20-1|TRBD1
TGCAGTGCTAGAGAAGAGGGCAGGGGGTTAGGTCAGCCCCAGCATTTT
CSAREEGRGLGQPQHF
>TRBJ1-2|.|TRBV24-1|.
TGTGCCAGCTCACCACGGCAGGACCTCGATGGCTACACCTTC
CASSPRQDLDGYTF
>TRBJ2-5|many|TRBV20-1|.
TGCAGTGCCAGACTAGAACATCGACAAGAGACCCAGTACTTC
CSARLEHRQETQYF
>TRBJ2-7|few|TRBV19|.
TGTGCCAGTTCCCCCAGGAGTTCGTCCTACGAGCAGTACTTC
CASSPRSSSYEQYF
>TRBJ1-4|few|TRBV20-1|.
TGCAGTGCTAGTGGGGCGGAATTAACTAATGAAAAACTGTTTTTT
CSASGAELTNEKLFF
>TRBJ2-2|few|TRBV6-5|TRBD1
TGTGCCAGCAGTTACGGGGACAGGGTCGCCGGGGAGCTGTTTTTT
CASSYGDRVAGELFF
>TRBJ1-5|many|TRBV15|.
TGTGCCACCAGCAGAGTAGTCAGGGGTAATCAGCCCCAGCATTTT
CATSRVVRGNQPQHF
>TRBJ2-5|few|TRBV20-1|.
TGCAGTGCTATCTACAGGGAGCAAGAGACCCAGTACTTC
CSAIYREQETQYF
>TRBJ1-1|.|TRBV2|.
TGTGCCAGCAGTCCAAGACAGATAAACACTGAAGCTTTCTTT
CASSPRQINTEAFF
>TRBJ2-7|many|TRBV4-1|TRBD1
TGCGCCAGCAGCCAGAGACAGGGGGATCGCGAGCAGTACTTC
CASSQRQGDREQYF
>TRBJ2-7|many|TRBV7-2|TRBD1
TGTGCCAGCAGCTCGGACAGGGGGGCCGAGCAGTACTTC
CASSSDRGAEQYF
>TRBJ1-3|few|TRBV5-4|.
TGTGCCAGCAGCTTGAGCGGGATGATGGGCGGAAACACCATATATTTT
CASSLSGMMGGNTIYF
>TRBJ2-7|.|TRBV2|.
TGTGCCAGCAGCCAAGAGGGAAGGGCAGGCGAGCAGTACTTC
CASSQEGRAGEQYF
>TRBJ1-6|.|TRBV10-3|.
TGTGCCAGCAGTGAAATCAATTGGGGGAATTATAATTCACCCCTCCACTTT
CASSEINWGNYNSPLHF
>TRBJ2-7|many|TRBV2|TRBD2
TGTGCCAGCAACAAGCGGGGGGGCGACGACGAGCAGTACTTC
CASNKRGGDDEQYF
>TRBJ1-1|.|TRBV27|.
TGTGCCAGCGGACTAGGGGTGACGAACACTGAAGCTTTCTTT
CASGLGVTNTEAFF
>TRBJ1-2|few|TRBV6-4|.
TGTGCCAGCAGTCCCAACGGACAGAGTACTGGCTACACCTTC
CASSPNGQSTGYTF
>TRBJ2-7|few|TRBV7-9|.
TGTGCCAGCAGCCGCAGTACAGGGAGCGGCGAGCAGTACTTC
CASSRSTGSGEQYF
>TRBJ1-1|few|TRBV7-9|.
TGTGCCAGCAGCTTAGGGTCCTACACTGAAGCTTTCTTT
CASSLGSYTEAFF
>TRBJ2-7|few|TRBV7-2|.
TGTGCCAGCAGCTTAGGGGGGCGGGGGCCACCTTGGAACGAGCAGTACTTC
CASSLGGRGPPWNEQYF
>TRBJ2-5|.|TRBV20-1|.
TGCAGTGCTAGCCGACCCAGGGGAAGGCAAGAGACCCAGTACTTC
CSASRPRGRQETQYF
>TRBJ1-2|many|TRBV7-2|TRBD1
TGTGCCAGCAGCCTCGACAGGGTCGGCGGCTACACCTTC
CASSLDRVGGYTF
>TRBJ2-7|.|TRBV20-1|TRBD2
TGCAGTGCTAGCTACGGGACTAGCGGGACGTACGAGCAGTACTTC
CSASYGTSGTYEQYF
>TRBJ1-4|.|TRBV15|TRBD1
TGTGCCACCAGCAGACCCGGGACAGGGGGAGAAAAACTGTTTTTT
CATSRPGTGGEKLFF
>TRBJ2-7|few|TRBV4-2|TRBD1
TGTGCCAGCAGCCAAGGTCCGGGACAGGACTCCTACGAGCAGTACTTC
CASSQGPGQDSYEQYF
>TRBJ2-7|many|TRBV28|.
TGTGCCAGCAGTTTAAGCTCCCTAGAGCAGTACTTC
CASSLSSLEQYF
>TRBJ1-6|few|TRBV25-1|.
TGTGCCAGCAGTGAATTAGGGCGGAGCTCCTATAATTCACCCCTCCACTTT
CASSELGRSSYNSPLHF
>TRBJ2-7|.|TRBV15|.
TGTGCCAGCCGGGGAATCGTGGACTCCTACGAGCAGTACTTC
CASRGIVDSYEQYF
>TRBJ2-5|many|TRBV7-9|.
TGTGCCAGCAGCTTATTGCCTAGTGAAGAGACCCAGTACTTC
CASSLLPSEETQYF
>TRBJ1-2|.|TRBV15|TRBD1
TGTGCCACCAGCAGCTGGGACAGACTCTATGGCTACACCTTC
CATSSWDRLYGYTF
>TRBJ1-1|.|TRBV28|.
TGTGCCAGCAGTTCCCCAAGGGTAGCTTTCTTT
CASSSPRVAFF
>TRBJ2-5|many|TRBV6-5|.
TGTGCCAGCAATGGCGGGGAGACCCAGTACTTC
CASNGGETQYF
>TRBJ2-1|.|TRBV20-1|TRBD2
TGCAGTGCGACCTGGGACTATAGGAATGAGCAGTTCTTC
CSATWDYRNEQFF
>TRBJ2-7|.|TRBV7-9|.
TGTGCCAGCAGCCAAGATGGTGCTAGCGTTTACGAGCAGTACTTC
CASSQDGASVYEQYF
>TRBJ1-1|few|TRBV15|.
TGTGCCACCAGCAGAGATATCGGGGACACTGAAGCTTTCTTT
CATSRDIGDTEAFF
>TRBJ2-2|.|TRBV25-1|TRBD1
TGTGCCAGCAGTGAAGCGCTACAGGGGATCGACACCGGGGAGCTGTTTTTT
CASSEALQGIDTGELFF
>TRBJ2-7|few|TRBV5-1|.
TGCGCCAGCAGCTCCGGGACATGGGCTTCCGAGCAGTACTTC
CASSSGTWASEQYF
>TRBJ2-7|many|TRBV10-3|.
TGTGCCATCAGTGCGGCCGTTGGCGAGCAGTACTTC
CAISAAVGEQYF
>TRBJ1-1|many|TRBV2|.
TGTGCCAGCAGCGGTCGGGGACTGAACACTGAAGCTTTCTTT
CASSGRGLNTEAFF
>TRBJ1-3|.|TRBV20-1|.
TGCAGTGCTAGGGATTTAGAGGGAAACACCATATATTTT
CSARDLEGNTIYF
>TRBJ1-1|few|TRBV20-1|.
TGCAGTGCCCCAAGTCCCAGGATGAACACTGAAGCTTTCTTT
CSAPSPRMNTEAFF
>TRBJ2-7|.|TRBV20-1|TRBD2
TGCAGTGCTAGGGATAGCGGGAAAAGCTCCTACGAGCAGTACTTC
CSARDSGKSSYEQYF
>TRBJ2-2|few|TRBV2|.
TGTGCCAGCAGTATTGACAGTTACACCGGGGAGCTGTTTTTT
CASSIDSYTGELFF
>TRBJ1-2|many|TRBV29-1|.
TGCAGCGTTGAACTTCAGGGGAGTCCTGGGACCTTC
CSVELQGSPGTF
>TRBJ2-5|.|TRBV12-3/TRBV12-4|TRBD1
TGTGCCAGCAGTTACTCGATCGGGACAGGGGTAGAGACCCAGTACTTC
CASSYSIGTGVETQYF
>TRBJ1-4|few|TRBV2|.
TGTGCCAGCAGTTTTCAGGGGTTAAATGAAAAACTGTTTTTT
CASSFQGLNEKLFF
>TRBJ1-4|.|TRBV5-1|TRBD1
TGCGCCAGCAGCCCACGAGGGACAGATAATGAAAAACTGTTTTTT
CASSPRGTDNEKLFF
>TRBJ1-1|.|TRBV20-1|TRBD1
TGCAGTGCAAACCTCCGGACAGGGGTGACTGAAGCTTTCTTT
CSANLRTGVTEAFF
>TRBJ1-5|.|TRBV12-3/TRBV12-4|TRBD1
TGTGCCAGTGTCCCGACAGGGGGAAATCAGCTCCAGCATTTT
CASVPTGGNQLQHF
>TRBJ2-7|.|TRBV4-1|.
TGCGCCAGCAGCCAAGGACCCCATTTATACTTC
CASSQGPHLYF
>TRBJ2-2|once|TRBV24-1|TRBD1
TGTGCCACCAGTGATTCTGGACAGGGAGGGGAGCTGTTTTTT
CATSDSGQGGELFF
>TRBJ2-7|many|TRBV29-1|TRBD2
TGCAGCGTTGAGGGGACTAGCGGGAGGGTTGAGCAGTACTTC
CSVEGTSGRVEQYF
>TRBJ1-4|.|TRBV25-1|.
TGTGCCAGCAGCCGACACGACGCCGGACAGTTTAATGAAAAACTGTTTTTT
CASSRHDAGQFNEKLFF